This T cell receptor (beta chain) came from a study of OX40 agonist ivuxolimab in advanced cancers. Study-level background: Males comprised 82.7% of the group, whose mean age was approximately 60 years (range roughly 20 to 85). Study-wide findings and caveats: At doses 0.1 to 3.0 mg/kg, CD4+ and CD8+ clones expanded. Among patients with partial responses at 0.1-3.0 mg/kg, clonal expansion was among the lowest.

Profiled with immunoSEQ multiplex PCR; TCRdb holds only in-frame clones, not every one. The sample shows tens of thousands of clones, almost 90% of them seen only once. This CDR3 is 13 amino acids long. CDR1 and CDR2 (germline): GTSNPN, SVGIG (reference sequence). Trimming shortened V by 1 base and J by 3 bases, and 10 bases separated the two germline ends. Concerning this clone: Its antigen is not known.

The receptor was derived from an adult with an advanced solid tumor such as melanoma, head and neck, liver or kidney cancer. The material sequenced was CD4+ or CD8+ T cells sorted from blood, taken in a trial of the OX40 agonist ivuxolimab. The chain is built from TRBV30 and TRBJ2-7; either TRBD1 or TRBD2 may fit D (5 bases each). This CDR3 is CAWSATEGYEQYF. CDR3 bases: TGTGCCTGGAGTGCGACAGAGGGCTACGAGCAGTACTTC. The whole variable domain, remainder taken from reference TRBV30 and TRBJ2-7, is SQTIHQWPATLVQPVGSPLSLECTVEGTSNPNLYWYRQAAGRGLQLLFYSVGIGQISSEVPQNLSASRPQDRQFILSSKKLLLSDSGFYLCAWSATEGYEQYFGPGTRLTVT.